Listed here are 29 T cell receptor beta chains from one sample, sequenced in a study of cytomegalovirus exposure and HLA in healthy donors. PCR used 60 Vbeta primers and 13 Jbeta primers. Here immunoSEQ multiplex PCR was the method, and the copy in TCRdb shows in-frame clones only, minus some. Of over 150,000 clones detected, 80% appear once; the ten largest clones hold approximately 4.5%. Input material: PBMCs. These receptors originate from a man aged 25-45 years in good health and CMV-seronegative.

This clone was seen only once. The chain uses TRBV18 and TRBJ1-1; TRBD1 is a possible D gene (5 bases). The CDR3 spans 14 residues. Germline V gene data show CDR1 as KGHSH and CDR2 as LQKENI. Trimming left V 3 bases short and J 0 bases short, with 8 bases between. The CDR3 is CASSPTGMNTEAFF. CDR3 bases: TGTGCCAGCTCACCCACAGGAATGAACACTGAAGCTTTCTTT. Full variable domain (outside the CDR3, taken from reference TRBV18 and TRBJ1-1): NAGVMQNPRHLVRRRGQEARLRCSPMKGHSHVYWYRQLPEEGLKFMVYLQKENIIDESGMPKERFSAEFPKEGPSILRIQQVVRGDSAAYFCASSPTGMNTEAFFGQGTRLTVV.

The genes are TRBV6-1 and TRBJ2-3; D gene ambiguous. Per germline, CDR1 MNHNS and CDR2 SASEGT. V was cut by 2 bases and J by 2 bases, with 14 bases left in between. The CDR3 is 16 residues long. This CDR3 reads CASSEWSPTSTDTQYF. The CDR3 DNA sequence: TGTGCCAGCAGTGAATGGTCACCCACTTCCACAGATACGCAGTATTTT.

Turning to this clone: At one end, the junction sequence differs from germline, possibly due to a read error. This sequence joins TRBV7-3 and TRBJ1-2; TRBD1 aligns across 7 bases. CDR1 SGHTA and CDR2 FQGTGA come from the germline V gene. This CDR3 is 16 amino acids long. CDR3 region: CSSRSTGAPPSGGYTF. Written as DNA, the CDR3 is TGTTCCAGCAGATCTACAGGGGCCCCACCTTCGGGAGGCTACACCTTC.

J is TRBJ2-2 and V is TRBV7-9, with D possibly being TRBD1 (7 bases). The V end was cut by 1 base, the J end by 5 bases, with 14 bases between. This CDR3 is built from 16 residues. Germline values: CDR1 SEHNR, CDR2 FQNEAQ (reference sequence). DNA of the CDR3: TGTGCCAGCAGCTTAGTCCCAGGGGGGAATACCGGGGAGCTGTTTTTT. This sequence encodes CASSLVPGGNTGELFF.

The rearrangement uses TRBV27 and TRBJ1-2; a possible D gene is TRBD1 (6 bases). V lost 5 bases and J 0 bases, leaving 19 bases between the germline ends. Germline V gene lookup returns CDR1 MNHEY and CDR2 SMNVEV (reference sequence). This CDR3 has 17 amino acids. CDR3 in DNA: TGTGCCAGCAGTCCCCAGGGGTACCAACCATCTAACTATGGCTACACCTTC. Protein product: CASSPQGYQPSNYGYTF.

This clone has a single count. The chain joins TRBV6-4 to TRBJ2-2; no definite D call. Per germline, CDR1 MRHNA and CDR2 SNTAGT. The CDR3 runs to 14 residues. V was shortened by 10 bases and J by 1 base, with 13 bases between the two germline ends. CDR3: CATAMERNTGELFF. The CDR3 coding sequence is TGTGCCACCGCAATGGAGCGGAACACCGGGGAGCTGTTTTTT.

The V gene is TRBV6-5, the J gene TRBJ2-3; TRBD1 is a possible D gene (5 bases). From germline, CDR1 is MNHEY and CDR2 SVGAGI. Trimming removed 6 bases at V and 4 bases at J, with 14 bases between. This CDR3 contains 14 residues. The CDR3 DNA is TGTGCCAGCAGAGGGGTATTAACTCCAGATACGCAGTATTTT. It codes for CASRGVLTPDTQYF.

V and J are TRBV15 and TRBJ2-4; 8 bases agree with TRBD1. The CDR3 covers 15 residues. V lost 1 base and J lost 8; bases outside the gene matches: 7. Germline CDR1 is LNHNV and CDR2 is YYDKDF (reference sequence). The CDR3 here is CATSRVYGQGDIQYF. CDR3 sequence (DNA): TGTGCCACCAGCAGAGTGTATGGACAGGGAGACATTCAGTACTTC.

The CDR3 here is CASSYSSGEKLFF. In nucleotides, the CDR3 is TGTGCCAGCAGTTACTCTTCAGGGGAAAAACTGTTTTTT. J is TRBJ1-4 and V is TRBV6-5; a weak D match, TRBD1 (5 bases). The CDR3 is 13 amino acids. Germline V gene lookup returns CDR1 MNHEY and CDR2 SVGAGI. The germline V and J ends were trimmed by 0 bases and 8 bases, with 7 bases remaining between them.

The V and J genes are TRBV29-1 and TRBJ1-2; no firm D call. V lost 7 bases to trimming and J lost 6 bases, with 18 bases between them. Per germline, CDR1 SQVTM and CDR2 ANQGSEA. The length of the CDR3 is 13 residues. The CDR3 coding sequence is TGCAGCGCCGGCCCGGGTTCCGGGGATGGCTACACCTTC. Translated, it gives CSAGPGSGDGYTF. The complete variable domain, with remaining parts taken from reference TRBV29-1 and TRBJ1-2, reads SAVISQKPSRDICQRGTSLTIQCQVDSQVTMMFWYRQQPGQSLTLIATANQGSEATYESGFVIDKFPISRPNLTFSTLTVSNMSPEDSSIYLCSAGPGSGDGYTFGSGTRLTVV.

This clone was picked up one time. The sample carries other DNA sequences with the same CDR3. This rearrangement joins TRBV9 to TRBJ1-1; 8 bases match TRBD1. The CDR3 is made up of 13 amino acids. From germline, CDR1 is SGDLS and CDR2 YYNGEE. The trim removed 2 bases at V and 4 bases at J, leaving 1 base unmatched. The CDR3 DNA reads TGTGCCAGCAGCGTGCAGGGGGCCACTGAAGCTTTCTTT. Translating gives CASSVQGATEAFF.

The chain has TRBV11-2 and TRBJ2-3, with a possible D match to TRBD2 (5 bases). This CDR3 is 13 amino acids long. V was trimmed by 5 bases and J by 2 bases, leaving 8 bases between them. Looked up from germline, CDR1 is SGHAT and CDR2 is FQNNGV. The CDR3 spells CASSKRNTDTQYF. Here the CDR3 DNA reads TGTGCCAGCAGCAAGCGGAACACAGATACGCAGTATTTT.

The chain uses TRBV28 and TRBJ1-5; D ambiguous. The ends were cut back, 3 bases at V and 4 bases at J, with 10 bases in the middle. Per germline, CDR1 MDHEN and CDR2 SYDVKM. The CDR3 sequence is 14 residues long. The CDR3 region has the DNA TGTGCCAGCAGTTTGAGGCCGCTAAATCAGCCCCAGCATTTT. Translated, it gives CASSLRPLNQPQHF.

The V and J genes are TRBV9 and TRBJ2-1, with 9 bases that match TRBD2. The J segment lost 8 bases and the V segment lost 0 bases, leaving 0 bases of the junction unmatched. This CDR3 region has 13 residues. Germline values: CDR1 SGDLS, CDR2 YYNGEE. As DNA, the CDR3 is TGTGCCAGCAGCGTAGGCGGGGGGGATGAGCAGTTCTTC. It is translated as CASSVGGGDEQFF.

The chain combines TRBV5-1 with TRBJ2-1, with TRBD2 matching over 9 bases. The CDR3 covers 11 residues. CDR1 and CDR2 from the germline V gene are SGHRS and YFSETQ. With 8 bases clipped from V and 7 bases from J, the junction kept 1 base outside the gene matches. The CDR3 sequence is CASSGRNEQFF. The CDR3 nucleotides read TGCGCCAGTAGCGGGAGAAATGAGCAGTTCTTC.

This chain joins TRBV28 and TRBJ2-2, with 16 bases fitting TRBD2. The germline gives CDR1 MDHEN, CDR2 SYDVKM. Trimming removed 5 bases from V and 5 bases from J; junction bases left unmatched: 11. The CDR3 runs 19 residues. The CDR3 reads CASSRPGLAGGPGTGELFF. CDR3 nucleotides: TGTGCCAGCAGTCGTCCGGGACTAGCGGGAGGGCCGGGGACCGGGGAGCTGTTTTTT.

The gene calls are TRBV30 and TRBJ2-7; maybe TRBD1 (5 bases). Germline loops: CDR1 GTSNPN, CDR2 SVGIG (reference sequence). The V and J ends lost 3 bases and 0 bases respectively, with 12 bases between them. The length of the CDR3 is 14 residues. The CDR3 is CAWSPGITSYEQYF. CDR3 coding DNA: TGTGCCTGGAGCCCAGGGATCACCTCCTACGAGCAGTACTTC.

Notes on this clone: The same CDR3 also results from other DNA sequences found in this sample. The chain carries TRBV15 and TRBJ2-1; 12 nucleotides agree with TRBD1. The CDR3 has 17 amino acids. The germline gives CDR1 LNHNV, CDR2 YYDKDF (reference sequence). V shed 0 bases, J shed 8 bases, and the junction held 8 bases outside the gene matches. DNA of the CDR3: TGTGCCACCAGCAGAGAGGGGACAGGGGGCTTGAGCGATGAGCAGTTCTTC. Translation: CATSREGTGGLSDEQFF.

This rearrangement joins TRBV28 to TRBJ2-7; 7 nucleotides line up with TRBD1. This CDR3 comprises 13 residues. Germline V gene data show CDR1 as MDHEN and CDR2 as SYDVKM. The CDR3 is CASDSRGPIEQYF. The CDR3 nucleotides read TGTGCTAGCGATTCGAGGGGGCCGATCGAGCAGTACTTC.

The CDR3 DNA reads TGTGCCTGGAGTGTACGACAGGGGCATGATGGCTACACCTTC. Protein sequence: CAWSVRQGHDGYTF. The rearrangement links TRBV30 to TRBJ1-2, with 8 bases identical to TRBD1. The CDR3 has 14 residues. Germline V lookup: CDR1 GTSNPN, CDR2 SVGIG (reference sequence). The trim removed 0 bases at V and 6 bases at J, leaving 6 bases unmatched.

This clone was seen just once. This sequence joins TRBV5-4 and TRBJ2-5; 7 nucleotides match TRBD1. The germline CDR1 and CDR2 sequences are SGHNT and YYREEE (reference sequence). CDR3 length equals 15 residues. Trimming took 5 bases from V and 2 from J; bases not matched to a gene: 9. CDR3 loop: CASRARGWGQETQYF. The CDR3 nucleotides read TGTGCCAGCAGGGCCAGGGGGTGGGGGCAAGAGACCCAGTACTTC. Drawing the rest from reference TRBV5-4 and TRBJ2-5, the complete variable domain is ETGVTQSPTHLIKTRGQQVTLRCSSQSGHNTVSWYQQALGQGPQFIFQYYREEENGRGNFPPRFSGLQFPNYSSELNVNALELDDSALYLCASRARGWGQETQYFGPGTRLLVL.

CDR3 protein: CSVAGQGPTGELFF. The CDR3 region has the DNA TGCAGCGTTGCCGGACAGGGCCCCACCGGGGAGCTGTTTTTT. The J gene is TRBJ2-2, the V gene TRBV29-1, with 8 bases matching TRBD1. The V gene's germline CDR1 is SQVTM and CDR2 ANQGSEA. V dropped 4 bases and J dropped 4; count of bases not matched to a gene: 5. This CDR3 comprises 14 residues.

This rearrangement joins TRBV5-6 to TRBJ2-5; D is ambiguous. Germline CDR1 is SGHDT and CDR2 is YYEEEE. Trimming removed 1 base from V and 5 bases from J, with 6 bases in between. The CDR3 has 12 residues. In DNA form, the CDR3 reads TGTGCCAGCAGCTTGTCCGTGGAGACCCAGTACTTC. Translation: CASSLSVETQYF.

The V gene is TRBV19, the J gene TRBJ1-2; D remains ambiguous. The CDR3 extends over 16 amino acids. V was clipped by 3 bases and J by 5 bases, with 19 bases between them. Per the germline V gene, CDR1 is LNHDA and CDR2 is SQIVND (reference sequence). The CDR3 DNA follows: TGTGCCAGTAGTATTTTCCCCGACGGTGGACTATATGGCTACACCTTC. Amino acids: CASSIFPDGGLYGYTF.

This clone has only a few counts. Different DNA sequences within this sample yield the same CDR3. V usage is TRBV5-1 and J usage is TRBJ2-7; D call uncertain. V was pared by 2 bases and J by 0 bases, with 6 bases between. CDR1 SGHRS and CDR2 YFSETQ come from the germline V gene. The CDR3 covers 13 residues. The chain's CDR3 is CASSLRSSYEQYF. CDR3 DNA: TGCGCCAGCAGCTTACGGAGCTCCTACGAGCAGTACTTC.

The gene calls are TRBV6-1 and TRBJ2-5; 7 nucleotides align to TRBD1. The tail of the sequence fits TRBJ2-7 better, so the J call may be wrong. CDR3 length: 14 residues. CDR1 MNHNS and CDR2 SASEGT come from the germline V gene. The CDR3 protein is CASDRQGRIYEQYF. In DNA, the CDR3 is TGTGCCAGCGACCGACAGGGAAGGATCTACGAGCAGTACTTC.

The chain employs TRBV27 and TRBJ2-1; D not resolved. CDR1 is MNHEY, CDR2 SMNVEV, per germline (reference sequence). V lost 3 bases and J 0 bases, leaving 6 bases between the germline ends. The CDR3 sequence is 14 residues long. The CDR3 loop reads CASSLMASYNEQFF. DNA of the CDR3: TGTGCCAGCAGTTTGATGGCCTCCTACAATGAGCAGTTCTTC.

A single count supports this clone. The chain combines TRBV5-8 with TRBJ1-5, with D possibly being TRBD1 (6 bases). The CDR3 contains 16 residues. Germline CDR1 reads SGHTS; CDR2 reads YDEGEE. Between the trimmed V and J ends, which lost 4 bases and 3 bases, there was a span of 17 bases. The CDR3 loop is CASSRRTRGSNQPQHF. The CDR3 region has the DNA TGTGCCAGCAGCCGCCGGACCAGGGGATCCAATCAGCCCCAGCATTTT.

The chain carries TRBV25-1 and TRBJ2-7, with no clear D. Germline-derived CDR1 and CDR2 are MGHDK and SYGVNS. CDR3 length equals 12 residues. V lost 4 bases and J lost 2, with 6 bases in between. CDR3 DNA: TGTGCCAGCAGTGTCGGAGCCTACGAGCAGTACTTC. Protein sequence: CASSVGAYEQYF.